Included here is one T cell receptor beta chain sequence, with context. Its matching antigen is unknown. Samples with a second dose at about 4 or about 12 weeks were pooled together. This sample is drawn from a study of T cell responses to AZD1222 COVID-19 vaccine. The table came from immunoSEQ multiplex PCR; TCRdb's copy has only in-frame clones and leaves some out. Of 100,000 to 120,000 clones detected, 88% appear once; the ten largest clones hold 6.5%. V lost 5 bases, J lost 7 bases, and 12 bases stayed unmatched. This CDR3 region has 15 residues. Germline-derived CDR1 and CDR2 are MNHEY and SVGEGT. Regarding the study as a whole: Across the whole spike, CD4 TCRs peaked at regions 160-218 and 743-854. There were mostly white British donors and more females than males, and clonal diversity was possibly underestimated.

The TCR originated in an adult who received the AZD1222 COVID-19 vaccine. The sample here was peripheral blood, taken 28 days after the second AZD1222 dose. The chain employs TRBV6-2 or TRBV6-3 and TRBJ1-2; 8 bases match TRBD1. The CDR3 DNA follows: TGTGCCAGCAGTCAGACTGCCCAGGGGGCAATTGGCTACACCTTC. Its protein product is CASSQTAQGAIGYTF.